This TCR beta chain derives from a study of blood T cell repertoires in COVID-19 (dated by TCRdb to about 2020). Regarding the complete study: Samples covering the acute and convalescent phases of COVID-19 were provided by collaborators in the United States, Italy and Spain. The prospective study material was composed of cDNA or gDNA derived from T cells, B-cell-depleted T cells, or PBMCs. The samples were drawn from two sources: the first 160 participants of the ongoing ImmuneRACE study, and 950 to 1,500 subjects contributed by 6 global collaborators. Where available, HLA class I and class II types were obtained from metadata supplied by the sample provider rather than from assay-based typing. The repertoires were made available in a free public database intended to serve as a resource for research on the immune response to SARS-CoV-2. The sample metadata nearly always contained a de-identified subject ID, COVID-19 status, age in years and sex. The dataset comprised deeply sampled blood TCRbeta repertoires from subjects exposed to, actively infected with, or recovered from COVID-19.

Study-level results and caveats: The amount of clinical and demographic metadata varied by source and participant and was provided uncurated.

In its sample, this clone was seen once. The antigen this receptor binds is unknown. Per-nucleotide qualities are absent, and no much larger clonotype sits a single base away. TCRbeta CDR3 regions were amplified from genomic DNA using the immunoSEQ Assay, a bias-controlled multiplex PCR. The authors' analysis ran thus. Nucleated cell counts per sample were estimated from amplification of reference gene primers within the assay. Sequence reads were collapsed and filtered to measure the absolute abundance of every unique TCRbeta CDR3 rearrangement. For each sample, productive Simpson clonality was calculated as the square root of Simpson's diversity index over productive rearrangements. TCRdb's version of the immuneACCESS table is confined to in-frame rearrangements and falls short of the full clone set. An unresolved V gene accounts for under half of the shortfall where checked; the remainder is of unknown origin. V and J calls and clone size are given by that table; D and trimming were obtained from the DNA. For this sample the table gives about 390,000 clones, of which approximately 90% were detected only once. Approximately 9.3% of the sample lies in the top ten.

Participants in the prospective study were aged roughly 18 to 89 years, lived in 24 United States geographic areas, and enrolled through a virtual design. In the prospective study, cohorts were assigned on the basis of participant-reported clinical history obtained from a screening survey and a study questionnaire. ImmuneRACE Cohort 3 recovered participants were defined by two consecutive negative NP/OP PCR tests, healthcare professional clearance, or symptom resolution. In the prospective study, whole blood, serum and a nasopharyngeal or oropharyngeal swab were collected from each participant by mobile phlebotomists. Over an approximately 2-month period, participants in the prospective study had the option of providing additional blood draws and questionnaires. Before DNA extraction, prospective study blood samples were shipped either frozen or at room temperature. The germline V gene provides CDR1 LGHNA and CDR2 YSLEER. The CDR3 measures 16 amino acids from cysteine to phenylalanine. Only CDR3 DNA remains: 48 bases, in frame from the first base. Relative to germline, V is missing 0 bases and J is missing 10 bases, with 7 bases of the junction outside any gene match.

The rearranged chain carries TRBV4-3 and TRBJ1-6, with 9 middle bases fitting TRBD1. The TCR originated in a woman aged 50 to 60 who had recovered from COVID-19. The sequenced sample consisted of PBMCs or T cells enriched from blood (not recorded which). The CDR3 reads CASSQEVGTGFSPLHF. The nucleotides read TGCGCCAGCAGCCAAGAGGTCGGGACAGGGTTCTCACCCCTCCACTTT.